This T cell receptor beta chain was sequenced during a study of Ad26.COV2.S vaccination and SARS-CoV-2 variants. Treatment described: roughly 18 received Ad26.COV2.S at low or high dose, single or two shots; 5 received placebo; per-sample allocation not given. After the first vaccine or placebo injection, samples were drawn on day 63. This CDR3 contains 15 residues. With V trimmed by 3 bases and J by 2 bases, 8 bases remained unmatched. CDR1 and CDR2 from the germline V gene are SGHRS and YFSETQ. Assay used: immunoSEQ multiplex PCR; TCRdb lists only in-frame clones, some missing. The repertoire includes fewer than 800,000 clones, roughly 90% of them detected once, and roughly 1.5% sits in the top ten.

The chain carries TRBV5-1 and TRBJ2-7; TRBD1 matches 7 bases. The receptor's source is a person between 18 and 65 years old who received the Ad26.COV2.S COVID-19 vaccine or a placebo. The sample in question was peripheral blood, obtained in a trial of Ad26.COV2.S vaccine versus placebo. CDR3 nucleotides: TGCGCCAGCAGCTCGGGACAGACTACGACCTACGAGCAGTACTTC. Translated, it gives CASSSGQTTTYEQYF.